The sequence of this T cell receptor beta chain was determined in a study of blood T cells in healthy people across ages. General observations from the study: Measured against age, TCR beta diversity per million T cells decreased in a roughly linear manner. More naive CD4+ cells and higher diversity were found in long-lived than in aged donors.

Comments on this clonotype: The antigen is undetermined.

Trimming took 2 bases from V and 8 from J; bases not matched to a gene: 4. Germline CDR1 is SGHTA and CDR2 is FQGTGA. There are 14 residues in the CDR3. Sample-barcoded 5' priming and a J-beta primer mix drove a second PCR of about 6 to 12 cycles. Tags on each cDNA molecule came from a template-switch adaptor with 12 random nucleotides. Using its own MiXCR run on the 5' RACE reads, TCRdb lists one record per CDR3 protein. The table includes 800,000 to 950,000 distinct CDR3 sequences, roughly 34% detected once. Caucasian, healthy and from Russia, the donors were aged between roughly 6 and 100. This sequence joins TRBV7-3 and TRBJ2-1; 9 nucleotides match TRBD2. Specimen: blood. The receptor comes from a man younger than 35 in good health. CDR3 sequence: CASSLAGGPHEQFF. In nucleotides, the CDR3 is TGTGCCAGCAGCTTAGCGGGGGGGCCCCATGAGCAGTTCTTC.